This T cell receptor (beta chain) was captured in a study of T cell responses to AZD1222 COVID-19 vaccine. The CDR3 has 15 amino acids. The germline V and J ends were trimmed by 0 bases and 2 bases, with 11 bases remaining between them. Germline V gene data show CDR1 as SGHAT and CDR2 as FQNNGV. Study-wide results and caveats: An increase in Spike-specific TCR breadth and depth was observed after two AZD1222 doses. Targeting of unmutated variant regions was reportedly seen in nearly half of spike-specific TCRs. The repertoires were collected only after the peak T cell response. Females outnumbered males among donors, who were mostly white British; clonal diversity was possibly underestimated.

The protocol was immunoSEQ multiplex PCR, while the TCRdb copy is restricted to in-frame clones and leaves out a portion. The sample yields 100,000 to 150,000 clones, about nine tenths seen once. Comments on this clone: The antigen is not known.

The starting material was peripheral blood, obtained on day 0 of AZD1222 vaccination. This chain joins TRBV11-2 and TRBJ2-7, with unresolved D. This receptor was identified in an adult in good health. CDR3 DNA: TGTGCCAGCAGCTTAGATCGCGTGAGTACCTACGAGCAGTACTTC. Amino acids: CASSLDRVSTYEQYF.